The 12 T cell receptor beta chains presented below share a single source sample, sequenced in a study of blood T cell repertoires in COVID-19. Clones were read by immunoSEQ multiplex PCR, and TCRdb kept only the in-frame ones, dropping some. The sample carries 150,000 or so clones, 87% recorded once. The sequenced sample was PBMCs or T cells enriched from blood (not recorded which). The receptor set was obtained from a woman aged 40-49 years who had been exposed to COVID-19.

V gene TRBV29-1 combines with J gene TRBJ1-1; a weak D match, TRBD1 (6 bases). V lost 1 base, J lost 4 bases, and 13 bases lay in between. The length of the CDR3 is 14 residues. The germline V gene encodes CDR1 SQVTM and CDR2 ANQGSEA. CDR3: CSVEGGGPSTEAFF. DNA for the CDR3: TGCAGCGTTGAAGGGGGGGGGCCAAGCACTGAAGCTTTCTTT.

V and J are TRBV19 and TRBJ1-2, with 7 bases matching TRBD1. In germline, CDR1 is LNHDA, CDR2 SQIVND (reference sequence). Trimming cost V 6 bases and J 5 bases; bases outside gene matches: 12. The CDR3 totals 15 residues. The CDR3 DNA sequence: TGTGCCAGTAGGGCCACAGGGGACGCCTTATATGGCTACACCTTC. Protein: CASRATGDALYGYTF. The whole variable domain, remainder taken from reference TRBV19 and TRBJ1-2, is DGGITQSPKYLFRKEGQNVTLSCEQNLNHDAMYWYRQDPGQGLRLIYYSQIVNDFQKGDIAEGYSVSREKKESFPLTVTSAQKNPTAFYLCASRATGDALYGYTFGSGTRLTVV.

The CDR3 DNA follows: TGTGCCAGCAGTTTACAGGGAGGGAATCAGCCCCAGCATTTT. Translated, it gives CASSLQGGNQPQHF. V and J are TRBV6-2 or TRBV6-3 and TRBJ1-5, with D tentatively TRBD1 (6 bases). Germline values: CDR1 MNHEY, CDR2 SVGEGT. The V and J ends lost 4 bases and 4 bases respectively, with 11 bases between them. This CDR3 is built from 14 residues.

This clone was observed once. The V gene is TRBV19, the J gene TRBJ2-6; 8 positions agree with TRBD1. The CDR3 length is 17 residues. Losses at the gene ends were 3 bases for V and 0 bases for J; bases not matched to a gene: 4. Germline lookup yields CDR1 LNHDA and CDR2 SQIVND (reference sequence). In DNA form, the CDR3 reads TGTGCCAGTAGTATGGGACAGGTAAACTCTGGGGCCAACGTCCTGACTTTC. It codes for CASSMGQVNSGANVLTF.

The chain has TRBV5-1 and TRBJ1-2, with 12 bases that match TRBD1. The CDR3 length is 18 residues. CDR1 and CDR2 (germline): SGHRS, YFSETQ. Trimming cost V 1 base and J 2 bases; bases outside gene matches: 9. The CDR3 reads CASSLYGTGGAENYGYTF. The DNA of the CDR3 is TGCGCCAGCAGCTTGTATGGGACAGGGGGCGCGGAAAACTATGGCTACACCTTC. The full variable domain, its missing parts supplied by reference TRBV5-1 and TRBJ1-2, is KAGVTQTPRYLIKTRGQQVTLSCSPISGHRSVSWYQQTPGQGLQFLFEYFSETQRNKGNFPGRFSGRQFSNSRSEMNVSTLELGDSALYLCASSLYGTGGAENYGYTFGSGTRLTVV.

This rearrangement joins TRBV10-1 to TRBJ1-1; 7 nucleotides line up with TRBD1. Germline CDR1 WNHNN, CDR2 SYGVQD (reference sequence). Unmatched junction bases numbered 3, after V lost 6 bases and J lost 5 bases. The CDR3 is 12 residues long. As DNA, the CDR3 is TGCGCCAGCAGCGCGACAGGGACTGAAGCTTTCTTT. Its protein is CASSATGTEAFF.

The J gene is TRBJ2-2, the V gene TRBV5-4; TRBD1 matches 10 bases. The V and J ends lost 4 bases and 7 bases, in that order; junction bases with no gene match: 4. The CDR3 is 14 residues long. The germline CDR1 and CDR2 sequences are SGHNT and YYREEE (reference sequence). The CDR3 DNA is TGTGCCAGCAGCCAGACAGGGGGCATCGGGGAGCTGTTTTTT. Its protein is CASSQTGGIGELFF.

The chain joins TRBV14 to TRBJ2-7, with TRBD2 matching 11 bases. CDR1 is SGHDN, CDR2 FVKESK, per germline. J gave up 4 bases and V 3 bases, and 8 bases lay outside the gene matches. The CDR3 spans 16 residues. CDR3 loop: CASSQLGLAGGYEQYF. CDR3 bases: TGTGCCAGCAGCCAGTTGGGGCTAGCGGGAGGTTACGAGCAGTACTTC.

This chain links TRBV3-1 (or the pseudogene TRBV3-2) with TRBJ2-7; 7 bases are a match to TRBD1. V lost 5 bases to trimming and J lost 1 base; unmatched junction nucleotides: 5. Looked up from germline, CDR1 is LGHDT and CDR2 is YNNKEL (reference sequence). The CDR3 is made up of 14 amino acids. This chain's CDR3 is CASSDGQASYEQYF. The DNA for the CDR3 is TGTGCCAGCAGCGACGGACAGGCTTCCTACGAGCAGTACTTC.

V gene TRBV18 combines with J gene TRBJ2-2; 12 bases are shared with TRBD2. Germline values: CDR1 KGHSH, CDR2 LQKENI. J was trimmed by 0 bases and V by 3 bases; bases with no gene match: 8. The CDR3 spans 19 residues. CDR3 nucleotide sequence: TGTGCCAGCTCACCCGTTAGGACTAGCGGGGAGGCGAACACCGGGGAGCTGTTTTTT. Protein sequence: CASSPVRTSGEANTGELFF.

This sequence joins TRBV19 and TRBJ2-5; a possible D gene is TRBD2 (6 bases). V lost 0 bases and J 2 bases, leaving 10 bases between the germline ends. The germline CDR1 and CDR2 sequences are LNHDA and SQIVND (reference sequence). This CDR3 is 15 amino acids long. The CDR3 sequence is CASSIDRDSQETQYF. CDR3 bases: TGTGCCAGTAGTATAGATCGGGACTCTCAAGAGACCCAGTACTTC.

This clone has more than one count but fewer than ten. The chain joins TRBV29-1 to TRBJ1-3; D uncertain. The CDR3 spans 16 residues. V lost 7 bases, J lost 2 bases, and 21 bases lay in between. Germline CDR1 and CDR2: SQVTM and ANQGSEA. The DNA of the CDR3 is TGCAGCGCCAGCCTCCCTGGGAGCCCCGCTGGAAACACCATATATTTT. Amino acid sequence: CSASLPGSPAGNTIYF.